One and the same sample provided the 30 T cell receptor beta chains below, sequenced in a study of cytomegalovirus exposure and HLA in healthy donors. Researchers ran the PCR with 60 Vbeta and 13 Jbeta primers. TCRdb's copy holds only in-frame clones and misses some; the assay was immunoSEQ multiplex PCR. The data show about 180,000 clones, over 60% seen once. The sample consisted of PBMCs. These receptor sequences come from a man between 40 and 49 years old in good health and CMV-seronegative.

The CDR3 loop is CASSSSRVSGANVLTF. DNA for the CDR3: TGTGCCAGCAGCTCCTCTCGGGTCTCTGGGGCCAACGTCCTGACTTTC. V is TRBV7-2 and J is TRBJ2-6; D gene unclear. Germline assignment: CDR1 SGHTA and CDR2 FQGNSA. This CDR3 spans 16 amino acids. V dropped 4 bases and J dropped 0 bases, with 10 bases sitting between them. The entire variable domain, with the rest obtained from reference TRBV7-2 and TRBJ2-6, is as follows: GAGVSQSPSNKVTEKGKDVELRCDPISGHTALYWYRQSLGQGLEFLIYFQGNSAPDKSGLPSDRFSAERTGGSVSTLTIQRTQQEDSAVYLCASSSSRVSGANVLTFGAGSRLTVL.

CDR3 sequence reads: CASSEAGWGGIVNQPQHF. CDR3 sequence (DNA): TGTGCCAGCAGTGAAGCCGGGTGGGGAGGGATCGTCAATCAGCCCCAGCATTTT. J is TRBJ1-5 and V is TRBV6-1; D remains ambiguous. Germline V gene lookup returns CDR1 MNHNS and CDR2 SASEGT. The CDR3 is made up of 18 amino acids. V lost 0 bases and J 3 bases, leaving 18 bases between the germline ends.

The rearrangement uses TRBV29-1 and TRBJ2-1, with 8 bases that match TRBD2. Trimming removed 4 bases from V and 4 bases from J; junction bases left unmatched: 6. This CDR3 spans 14 amino acids. The germline CDR1 and CDR2 sequences are SQVTM and ANQGSEA. CDR3 bases: TGCAGCGTTGTAAGTAGCGGGGTTTACAATGAGCAGTTCTTC. It encodes CSVVSSGVYNEQFF.

This clone appeared a few times. CDR3 bases: TGTGCCAGCAGGACAGCGGGGTACGAGCAGTACTTC. Translating it yields CASRTAGYEQYF. This chain links TRBV2 with TRBJ2-7; TRBD2 matches 7 bases. Germline-derived CDR1 and CDR2 are SNHLY and FYNNEI. This CDR3 region has 12 residues. The V and J ends lost 6 bases and 4 bases, in that order; junction bases with no gene match: 3.

This chain joins TRBV29-1 and TRBJ2-1, with 10 bases matching TRBD2. The germline V gene has CDR1 SQVTM and CDR2 ANQGSEA. The CDR3 loop spans 16 amino acids. Trimming cost V 5 bases and J 4 bases; bases outside gene matches: 11. As DNA, the CDR3 is TGCAGCGTTCGCGGTCCAGCGGGAGGGGAATACAATGAGCAGTTCTTC. Protein product: CSVRGPAGGEYNEQFF.

The CDR3, as DNA: TGTGCCAGCAGCCCCTCGGGAGGCGCCAACTATGGCTACACCTTC. This encodes CASSPSGGANYGYTF. The rearrangement uses TRBV7-3 and TRBJ1-2; D is uncertain. The germline CDR1 and CDR2 sequences are SGHTA and FQGTGA. The V and J ends lost 5 bases and 2 bases respectively, with 15 bases between them. This CDR3 has 15 residues.

The chain couples TRBV4-1 to TRBJ1-1; TRBD1 matches 8 bases. Trimming removed 3 bases from V and 11 bases from J; junction bases left unmatched: 8. The CDR3 has 13 amino acids. CDR1 is MGHRA and CDR2 is YSYEKL in the germline V gene. The CDR3 region is CASSQQGALRAFF. The DNA of the CDR3 is TGCGCCAGCAGCCAGCAGGGGGCCCTGAGGGCTTTCTTT.

A few counts support this clone. This chain joins TRBV10-3 and TRBJ1-3; 10 nucleotides agree with TRBD1. V shed 3 bases and J 8 bases; nucleotides not matched to a gene: 4. Germline V lookup: CDR1 ENHRY, CDR2 SYGVKD. The CDR3 sequence is 14 residues long. CDR3: CAISDGTGADTIYF. In DNA form, the CDR3 reads TGTGCCATCAGTGACGGGACAGGGGCAGACACCATATATTTT.

This clone was counted only a few times. The chain has TRBV6-6 and TRBJ2-7; 13 positions agree with TRBD2. The CDR3 covers 15 residues. Germline V gene lookup returns CDR1 MNHNY and CDR2 SVGAGI (reference sequence). V dropped 6 bases and J dropped 2; count of bases not matched to a gene: 4. This CDR3 is CASRSGTSGTYEQYF. The CDR3 nucleotides are TGTGCCAGCAGATCCGGGACTAGCGGGACCTACGAGCAGTACTTC.

V and J are TRBV30 and TRBJ2-1, with TRBD2 matching 7 bases. Looked up from germline, CDR1 is GTSNPN and CDR2 is SVGIG (reference sequence). V dropped 0 bases and J dropped 9; count of bases not matched to a gene: 5. The CDR3 sequence is 13 residues long. The CDR3 region is CAWSVTGGGEQFF. The CDR3 DNA sequence: TGTGCCTGGAGTGTAACTGGGGGGGGTGAGCAGTTCTTC.

This chain links TRBV5-8 with TRBJ1-5, with a possible D match to TRBD1 (6 bases). V lost 0 bases, J lost 6 bases, and 13 bases lay in between. The CDR3 is 15 residues long. Germline V gene data show CDR1 as SGHTS and CDR2 as YDEGEE. CDR3 nucleotides: TGTGCCAGCAGCTTGGGGGGACATTCGTCTCAGCCCCAGCATTTT. Encoded protein: CASSLGGHSSQPQHF.

The chain is built from TRBV5-1 and TRBJ2-1; the match to TRBD2 covers 12 bases. Per germline, CDR1 SGHRS and CDR2 YFSETQ. CDR3 length equals 16 residues. J lost 8 bases, V lost 1 base, and 7 bases had no gene match. The CDR3 spells CASSLTLAGGGYEQFF. In DNA form, the CDR3 reads TGCGCCAGCAGCTTGACACTAGCGGGGGGAGGGTATGAGCAGTTCTTC.

This chain connects TRBV19 to TRBJ1-3; D gene unclear. Deletions cut 0 bases from V and 0 bases from J, with 9 bases between. CDR1 is LNHDA and CDR2 is SQIVND in the germline V gene (reference sequence). The CDR3 contains 16 residues. The CDR3 nucleotides are TGTGCCAGTAGTATAGAAGCCGGGAGCTCTGGAAACACCATATATTTT. Protein product: CASSIEAGSSGNTIYF.

This clone came up a few times. J is TRBJ1-2 and V is TRBV2, with D unresolved. The CDR3 spans 12 residues. Trimming removed 4 bases from V and 5 bases from J, with 8 bases in between. The germline gives CDR1 SNHLY, CDR2 FYNNEI. This CDR3 reads CASSGNGYGYTF. In nucleotides, the CDR3 is TGTGCCAGCAGTGGGAACGGGTATGGCTACACCTTC. Full variable domain (rest looked up from reference TRBV2 and TRBJ1-2): EPEVTQTPSHQVTQMGQEVILRCVPISNHLYFYWYRQILGQKVEFLVSFYNNEISEKSEIFDDQFSVERPDGSNFTLKIRSTKLEDSAMYFCASSGNGYGYTFGSGTRLTVV.

The chain uses TRBV30 and TRBJ2-1, with a weak D call TRBD2 (6 bases). The ends were cut back, 5 bases at V and 9 bases at J, with 11 bases in the middle. CDR3 length: 11 amino acids. Germline-derived CDR1 and CDR2 are GTSNPN and SVGIG (reference sequence). In DNA form, the CDR3 reads TGTGCCTGGGCCCGGGGGACTGAGCAGTTCTTC. This translates into CAWARGTEQFF. The entire variable domain, with the rest obtained from reference TRBV30 and TRBJ2-1, is as follows: SQTIHQWPATLVQPVGSPLSLECTVEGTSNPNLYWYRQAAGRGLQLLFYSVGIGQISSEVPQNLSASRPQDRQFILSSKKLLLSDSGFYLCAWARGTEQFFGPGTRLTVL.

The J gene is TRBJ1-4, the V gene TRBV18; D ambiguous. Trimming left V 3 bases short and J 5 bases short, with 16 bases between. Germline CDR1 KGHSH, CDR2 LQKENI. This CDR3 spans 16 amino acids. The CDR3 loop reads CASSPGVGRWNEKLFF. CDR3 nucleotides: TGTGCCAGCTCACCCGGCGTGGGCAGGTGGAATGAAAAACTGTTTTTT.

To note about this clone: Other DNA sequences in this sample translate to the same CDR3. The chain employs TRBV2 and TRBJ1-1; weak D call: TRBD1 (5 bases). Germline loops: CDR1 SNHLY, CDR2 FYNNEI. The CDR3 is 13 amino acids. Trimming shortened V by 4 bases and J by 1 base, and 7 bases separated the two germline ends. The CDR3 spells CASSAQGNTEAFF. The DNA for the CDR3 is TGTGCCAGCAGTGCCCAGGGGAACACTGAAGCTTTCTTT.

CDR3 nucleotides: TGTGCCAGCAGCTTAGCGCTACAGGAAGGGACCCAGTACTTC. Its translation: CASSLALQEGTQYF. J is TRBJ2-5 and V is TRBV7-6; D perhaps matches TRBD1 (5 bases). This CDR3 is 14 amino acids long. Germline CDR1 and CDR2: SGHVS and FNYEAQ. The V gene lost 0 bases and the J gene lost 7 bases, with 12 bases spanning the gap.

V is TRBV11-2 and J is TRBJ2-1; the match to TRBD2 covers 9 bases. The J segment lost 6 bases and the V segment lost 5 bases, leaving 5 bases of the junction unmatched. The CDR3 runs to 14 residues. The germline gives CDR1 SGHAT, CDR2 FQNNGV. The CDR3, as DNA: TGTGCCAGCAGCCTCTCTAGCGGGATCAATGAGCAGTTCTTC. Amino acid sequence: CASSLSSGINEQFF.

This rearrangement joins TRBV5-1 to TRBJ1-2, with D perhaps matching TRBD1 (5 bases). Per germline, CDR1 SGHRS and CDR2 YFSETQ. Trimming left V 1 base short and J 1 base short, with 11 bases between. This CDR3 has 15 amino acids. In DNA, the CDR3 is TGCGCCAGCAGCTTGACGGCAGGGTATAACTATGGCTACACCTTC. This gives the protein CASSLTAGYNYGYTF. The full variable domain, completed using reference TRBV5-1 and TRBJ1-2, is KAGVTQTPRYLIKTRGQQVTLSCSPISGHRSVSWYQQTPGQGLQFLFEYFSETQRNKGNFPGRFSGRQFSNSRSEMNVSTLELGDSALYLCASSLTAGYNYGYTFGSGTRLTVV.

V usage is TRBV4-1 and J usage is TRBJ1-2; D is possibly TRBD1 (5 bases). V lost 1 base and J lost 2, with 11 bases in between. Germline loops: CDR1 MGHRA, CDR2 YSYEKL. The CDR3 loop spans 15 amino acids. CDR3 in amino acids: CASSQGDFTNYGYTF. The CDR3 coding sequence is TGCGCCAGCAGCCAAGGGGACTTTACGAACTATGGCTACACCTTC.

The genes are TRBV9 and TRBJ2-7; D may be TRBD2 (6 bases). The CDR3 covers 16 residues. CDR1 is SGDLS and CDR2 is YYNGEE in the germline V gene. Trimming stripped 0 bases from V and 0 bases from J, with 13 bases between. The CDR3 is CASSVAGGESSYEQYF. The CDR3 region has the DNA TGTGCCAGCAGCGTAGCTGGAGGGGAAAGCTCCTACGAGCAGTACTTC.

The rearrangement uses TRBV5-1 and TRBJ1-4; D possibly corresponds to TRBD1 (5 bases). Trimming left V 4 bases short and J 8 bases short, with 15 bases between. Per the germline V gene, CDR1 is SGHRS and CDR2 is YFSETQ. The CDR3 length is 14 residues. CDR3 region: CASSPSGGEEKLFF. The CDR3 region has the DNA TGCGCCAGCAGCCCTAGTGGGGGGGAAGAAAAACTGTTTTTT.

The gene calls are TRBV18 and TRBJ2-5, with unresolved D. The CDR3 runs to 12 residues. Germline V gene sequence: CDR1 KGHSH, CDR2 LQKENI. Between the trimmed V and J ends, which lost 2 bases and 5 bases, there was a span of 6 bases. Here the CDR3 DNA reads TGTGCCAGCTCACCATATGCGGAGACCCAGTACTTC. This codes for CASSPYAETQYF. Variable domain in full (rest from reference TRBV18 and TRBJ2-5): NAGVMQNPRHLVRRRGQEARLRCSPMKGHSHVYWYRQLPEEGLKFMVYLQKENIIDESGMPKERFSAEFPKEGPSILRIQQVVRGDSAAYFCASSPYAETQYFGPGTRLLVL.

The chain uses TRBV2 and TRBJ1-1, with D unclear. This CDR3 contains 13 residues. V lost 6 bases and J 12 bases, leaving 20 bases between the germline ends. From germline, CDR1 is SNHLY and CDR2 FYNNEI. CDR3 nucleotides: TGTGCCAGCAGACCGGATATCGTGGGAGGACCTTTCTTT. It codes for CASRPDIVGGPFF.

The J gene is TRBJ1-2, the V gene TRBV6-1, with D possibly being TRBD1 (5 bases). V was cut by 7 bases and J by 2 bases, with 14 bases left in between. The V gene's germline CDR1 is MNHNS and CDR2 SASEGT. CDR3 size: 14 residues. CDR3 in amino acids: CASIELRVNYGYTF. The CDR3 DNA sequence: TGTGCCAGCATCGAACTCAGGGTGAACTATGGCTACACCTTC.

The rearrangement joins TRBV2 to TRBJ1-2; perhaps TRBD1 as D (6 bases). The V gene's germline CDR1 is SNHLY and CDR2 FYNNEI. The CDR3 sequence is 17 residues long. With 1 base removed from V and 3 bases from J, the gap between germline ends came to 18 bases. CDR3 protein: CASSEEYRAGSHYGYTF. Written as DNA, the CDR3 is TGTGCCAGCAGTGAAGAGTACAGGGCAGGCTCCCACTATGGCTACACCTTC.

The J gene is TRBJ2-3, the V gene TRBV19, with D perhaps TRBD2 (5 bases). Germline CDR1 and CDR2: LNHDA and SQIVND (reference sequence). The CDR3 is 15 amino acids. Trimming took off 3 bases at V and 2 bases at J, with 12 bases between the two ends. The CDR3 protein is CASSIRGGTTDTQYF. CDR3 coding DNA: TGTGCCAGTAGTATTCGGGGTGGAACCACAGATACGCAGTATTTT. The full variable domain, its missing parts supplied by reference TRBV19 and TRBJ2-3, is DGGITQSPKYLFRKEGQNVTLSCEQNLNHDAMYWYRQDPGQGLRLIYYSQIVNDFQKGDIAEGYSVSREKKESFPLTVTSAQKNPTAFYLCASSIRGGTTDTQYFGPGTRLTVL.

The J gene is TRBJ1-1, the V gene TRBV7-9; 12 nucleotides match TRBD1. V lost 1 base, J lost 7 bases, and 10 bases stayed unmatched. The CDR3 consists of 17 residues. CDR1 and CDR2 (germline): SEHNR, FQNEAQ (reference sequence). The chain's CDR3 is CASSLVPGQGARDEAFF. The DNA of the CDR3 is TGTGCCAGCAGCTTAGTCCCGGGACAGGGGGCGCGGGATGAAGCTTTCTTT.

J is TRBJ2-2 and V is TRBV4-1, with TRBD1 matching 10 bases. Trimming at V came to 6 bases and at J to 8 bases, leaving 15 bases not matched to a gene. The CDR3 runs to 17 residues. Germline V CDR1 and CDR2: MGHRA, YSYEKL. CDR3 nucleotides: TGCGCCAGCAGGTCCCCGGGACAGGGGTCCCGCCGGGGGGAGCTGTTTTTT. Its translation: CASRSPGQGSRRGELFF.